The next 31 T cell receptor beta chains were all read from a single sample in a study of STAT3 mutations in large granular lymphocyte leukemia. Broader study findings: Every T-cell large granular lymphocyte leukemia patient had at least one immunodominant TCR beta clonotype.

Method: immunoSEQ multiplex PCR; TCRdb's copy keeps in-frame clones and lacks some. Of tens of thousands of clones in the sample, around nine tenths are singletons; the top ten hold roughly 0.4%. These receptors have no identified antigens. Sequencing was done on a sample of PBMCs. All receptors derive from a human donor with T large granular lymphocyte leukemia. Some clones in this sample may be carry-over from other donors' samples.

V gene TRBV5-1 combines with J gene TRBJ1-1; D is ambiguous. Germline CDR1 reads SGHRS; CDR2 reads YFSETQ. V lost 5 bases, J lost 7 bases, and 24 bases lay in between. The CDR3 has 16 amino acids. The CDR3 coding sequence is TGCGCCAGCAGAGAATACGGCCGGGCACGGCTCGGTGAAGCTTTCTTT. Encoded protein: CASREYGRARLGEAFF.

This clone was counted a single time. The chain couples TRBV18 to TRBJ2-7; 8 nucleotides agree with TRBD1. This CDR3 is 14 amino acids long. Looked up from germline, CDR1 is KGHSH and CDR2 is LQKENI. Germline trimming cut 3 bases from V and 3 bases from J; bases unmatched to any gene: 4. For the CDR3, the DNA is TGTGCCAGCTCACCCCCAGGACAGGGCTACGAGCAGTACTTC. It translates to CASSPPGQGYEQYF. The complete variable domain, with remaining parts taken from reference TRBV18 and TRBJ2-7, reads NAGVMQNPRHLVRRRGQEARLRCSPMKGHSHVYWYRQLPEEGLKFMVYLQKENIIDESGMPKERFSAEFPKEGPSILRIQQVVRGDSAAYFCASSPPGQGYEQYFGPGTRLTVT.

CDR3 nucleotide sequence: TGTGCCAGCAGCCTGAGGACAGGGCGCTCTGGAAACACCATATATTTT. It encodes CASSLRTGRSGNTIYF. The chain couples TRBV5-4 to TRBJ1-3; the match to TRBD1 covers 8 bases. CDR3 length equals 16 residues. Germline lookup yields CDR1 SGHNT and CDR2 YYREEE (reference sequence). V shed 4 bases, J shed 0 bases, and the junction held 6 bases outside the gene matches.

The chain has TRBV14 and TRBJ2-5, with 7 bases that match TRBD1. Germline values: CDR1 SGHDN, CDR2 FVKESK. J gave up 3 bases and V 3 bases, and 10 bases lay outside the gene matches. CDR3 length equals 16 residues. The DNA for the CDR3 is TGTGCCAGCAGCCAGTCCAGGACAGGAGAAAAAGAGACCCAGTACTTC. It yields the protein CASSQSRTGEKETQYF.

This chain links TRBV6-5 with TRBJ2-7; D is perhaps TRBD1 (5 bases). The CDR3 is 15 residues long. Trimming stripped 0 bases from V and 4 bases from J, with 13 bases between. CDR1 and CDR2 (germline): MNHEY, SVGAGI. The CDR3 nucleotides are TGTGCCAGCAGTTACTCGAAAACAGGTTCTTACGAGCAGTACTTC. Translated: CASSYSKTGSYEQYF.

This chain uses TRBV6-6 with TRBJ2-3; D call uncertain. The CDR3 spans 16 residues. CDR1 is MNHNY, CDR2 SVGAGI, per germline (reference sequence). The V and J ends lost 0 bases and 0 bases respectively, with 10 bases between them. CDR3 DNA: TGTGCCAGCAGTTACTCCCCCCTTGTTAGCACAGATACGCAGTATTTT. Protein: CASSYSPLVSTDTQYF.

This clone was detected once. The CDR3 DNA reads TGTGCCAGCAGTTACTCACCCTCTGGAAACACCATATATTTT. It specifies CASSYSPSGNTIYF. This sequence joins TRBV6-6 and TRBJ1-3; no definite D call. CDR1 and CDR2 from the germline V gene are MNHNY and SVGAGI (reference sequence). This CDR3 contains 14 residues. V was cut by 0 bases and J by 0 bases, with 3 bases left in between.

The chain carries TRBV30 and TRBJ1-1; D is undetermined. The CDR3 loop spans 12 amino acids. Looked up from germline, CDR1 is GTSNPN and CDR2 is SVGIG (reference sequence). V was trimmed by 4 bases and J by 0 bases, leaving 6 bases between them. The CDR3 DNA reads as TGTGCCTGGACCGAGATGAACACTGAAGCTTTCTTT. Protein product: CAWTEMNTEAFF.

V gene TRBV6-5 combines with J gene TRBJ1-6, with unresolved D. The CDR3 consists of 15 residues. V was pared by 2 bases and J by 7 bases, with 12 bases between. In germline, CDR1 is MNHEY, CDR2 SVGAGI. The CDR3 nucleotides read TGTGCCAGCAGTTACGCGACGGAGAACAATTCACCCCTCCACTTT. Amino acid sequence: CASSYATENNSPLHF.

This clone was detected only once. V usage is TRBV14 and J usage is TRBJ2-3; perhaps TRBD2 as D (6 bases). The CDR3 has 14 amino acids. Germline loops: CDR1 SGHDN, CDR2 FVKESK. Trimming removed 3 bases from V and 9 bases from J, with 16 bases in between. The CDR3 spells CASSQGNVGGTQYF. Here the CDR3 DNA reads TGTGCCAGCAGCCAGGGGAACGTCGGGGGAACGCAGTATTTT.

This chain links TRBV29-1 with TRBJ2-7, with TRBD1 matching 9 bases. CDR3 length: 13 residues. Looked up from germline, CDR1 is SQVTM and CDR2 is ANQGSEA. V shed 6 bases and J 3 bases; nucleotides not matched to a gene: 6. CDR3: CSVVTGGNYEQYF. CDR3 in DNA: TGCAGCGTGGTGACAGGGGGGAACTACGAGCAGTACTTC.

The chain couples TRBV7-9 to TRBJ2-5; D is unresolved. The CDR3 is made up of 11 amino acids. V was clipped by 3 bases and J by 9 bases, with 8 bases between them. CDR1 SEHNR and CDR2 FQNEAQ come from the germline V gene (reference sequence). CDR3 coding DNA: TGTGCCAGCAGCTTGGCGATGGCCCAGTACTTC. It encodes CASSLAMAQYF. Based on the CDR3 plus reference TRBV7-9 and TRBJ2-5, the full variable domain is DTGVSQNPRHKITKRGQNVTFRCDPISEHNRLYWYRQTLGQGPEFLTYFQNEAQLEKSRLLSDRFSAERPKGSFSTLEIQRTEQGDSAMYLCASSLAMAQYFGPGTRLLVL.

The chain recombines TRBV29-1 with TRBJ2-3; D remains ambiguous. Trimming took 3 bases from V and 7 from J, leaving 11 bases between them. The CDR3 is 12 residues long. Germline V lookup: CDR1 SQVTM, CDR2 ANQGSEA. CDR3 amino acids: CSVDADFNTQYF. CDR3 nucleotides: TGCAGCGTTGACGCAGATTTCAATACGCAGTATTTT.

This chain joins TRBV5-1 and TRBJ2-7; possible D gene TRBD1, 6 bases. This CDR3 region has 13 residues. Per germline, CDR1 SGHRS and CDR2 YFSETQ. Deletions cut 7 bases from V and 6 bases from J, with 17 bases between. DNA of the CDR3: TGCGCCAGCGGGCTACAGGGATCGGTCGAGCAGTACTTC. Amino acid sequence: CASGLQGSVEQYF.

V is TRBV5-5 and J is TRBJ1-2; 7 nucleotides agree with TRBD1. CDR3 length equals 14 residues. V was pared by 3 bases and J by 14 bases, with 16 bases of the junction left unmatched. Germline lookup yields CDR1 SGHKS and CDR2 YYEKEE (reference sequence). CDR3 nucleotide sequence: TGTGCCAGCAGCTCGGCTTACTATCAGGGGGTTATTACCTTC. Its protein product is CASSSAYYQGVITF. The variable domain in full, with the rest retrieved from reference TRBV5-5 and TRBJ1-2, is DAGVTQSPTHLIKTRGQQVTLRCSPISGHKSVSWYQQVLGQGPQFIFQYYEKEERGRGNFPDRFSARQFPNYSSELNVNALLLGDSALYLCASSSAYYQGVITFGSGTRLTVV.

The chain links TRBV7-9 to TRBJ1-4; 8 positions match TRBD1. The ends lost 5 bases at V and 8 bases at J; junction bases unmatched: 7. This CDR3 region has 14 residues. Looked up from germline, CDR1 is SEHNR and CDR2 is FQNEAQ (reference sequence). CDR3 sequence reads: CASSPGQAREKLFF. Here the CDR3 DNA reads TGTGCCAGCAGCCCGGGACAGGCGAGGGAAAAACTGTTTTTT. Filled out from reference TRBV7-9 and TRBJ1-4, the complete variable domain reads DTGVSQNPRHKITKRGQNVTFRCDPISEHNRLYWYRQTLGQGPEFLTYFQNEAQLEKSRLLSDRFSAERPKGSFSTLEIQRTEQGDSAMYLCASSPGQAREKLFFGSGTQLSVL.

The chain combines TRBV6-6 with TRBJ1-1; D not certain. Germline CDR1 reads MNHNY; CDR2 reads SVGAGI (reference sequence). V was pared by 8 bases and J by 3 bases, with 10 bases between. The CDR3 totals 12 residues. Here the CDR3 reads CASREVDTEAFF. The CDR3 region has the DNA TGTGCCAGCCGGGAAGTCGACACTGAAGCTTTCTTT.

V gene TRBV27 combines with J gene TRBJ2-3, with 9 bases lining up with TRBD2. Germline V CDR1 and CDR2: MNHEY, SMNVEV (reference sequence). Trimming took 5 bases from V and 6 from J; bases not matched to a gene: 15. The CDR3 spans 17 residues. CDR3 in DNA: TGTGCCAGCAGTCTTCAGGGTCGTGCGGGGGGGCCCGATACGCAGTATTTT. Its translation is CASSLQGRAGGPDTQYF.

This sequence joins TRBV2 and TRBJ1-2; D remains ambiguous. Germline values: CDR1 SNHLY, CDR2 FYNNEI. Trimming shortened V by 3 bases and J by 4 bases, and 12 bases separated the two germline ends. The CDR3 sequence is 14 residues long. As DNA, the CDR3 is TGTGCCAGCAGTGAGGAAGCCGGGGTCTATGGCTACACCTTC. This translates into CASSEEAGVYGYTF. The entire variable domain, with the rest obtained from reference TRBV2 and TRBJ1-2, is as follows: EPEVTQTPSHQVTQMGQEVILRCVPISNHLYFYWYRQILGQKVEFLVSFYNNEISEKSEIFDDQFSVERPDGSNFTLKIRSTKLEDSAMYFCASSEEAGVYGYTFGSGTRLTVV.

The CDR3 spells CASSPQAMNTEAFF. The DNA for the CDR3 is TGCGCCAGCAGCCCCCAAGCGATGAACACTGAAGCTTTCTTT. The chain is built from TRBV5-1 and TRBJ1-1; D is ambiguous. The CDR3 covers 14 residues. Trimming took 4 bases from V and 0 from J, leaving 10 bases between them. From germline, CDR1 is SGHRS and CDR2 YFSETQ.

V is TRBV7-2 and J is TRBJ2-1, with TRBD1 matching 7 bases. Looked up from germline, CDR1 is SGHTA and CDR2 is FQGNSA. V lost 8 bases, J lost 0 bases, and 19 bases stayed unmatched. CDR3 size: 19 residues. The CDR3 sequence: CASPTSEGAGVSSYNEQFF. DNA of the CDR3: TGTGCCAGCCCAACATCAGAGGGGGCAGGGGTCAGCTCCTACAATGAGCAGTTCTTC. Combining the CDR3 with reference TRBV7-2 and TRBJ2-1 gives the whole variable domain GAGVSQSPSNKVTEKGKDVELRCDPISGHTALYWYRQSLGQGLEFLIYFQGNSAPDKSGLPSDRFSAERTGGSVSTLTIQRTQQEDSAVYLCASPTSEGAGVSSYNEQFFGPGTRLTVL.

This clone came up once. This chain links TRBV30 with TRBJ1-5, with 8 bases that match TRBD1. With V trimmed by 0 bases and J by 6 bases, 4 bases remained unmatched. The CDR3 consists of 14 residues. Germline V gives CDR1 GTSNPN, CDR2 SVGIG (reference sequence). The DNA of the CDR3 is TGTGCCTGGAGTGTGTCGACAGGGGCTCAGCCCCAGCATTTT. It translates to CAWSVSTGAQPQHF.

The chain links TRBV5-1 to TRBJ1-1, with D possibly matching TRBD1 (5 bases). V lost 4 bases and J lost 4, with 14 bases in between. CDR3 length: 14 amino acids. Germline lookup yields CDR1 SGHRS and CDR2 YFSETQ. CDR3 residues: CASSKSQGATEAFF. CDR3 nucleotides: TGCGCCAGCAGCAAAAGTCAGGGAGCCACTGAAGCTTTCTTT.

The V gene is TRBV19, the J gene TRBJ2-5; D may be TRBD1 (5 bases). Germline loops: CDR1 LNHDA, CDR2 SQIVND (reference sequence). The CDR3 runs to 16 residues. With 0 bases removed from V and 5 bases from J, the gap between germline ends came to 16 bases. In nucleotides, the CDR3 is TGTGCCAGTAGTATAGATCGGCAGGGTCTAGGGGAGACCCAGTACTTC. As protein: CASSIDRQGLGETQYF.

The chain links TRBV7-9 to TRBJ1-5, with 9 bases that match TRBD1. Germline trimming cut 3 bases from V and 4 bases from J; bases unmatched to any gene: 7. The CDR3 spans 16 residues. In germline, CDR1 is SEHNR, CDR2 FQNEAQ (reference sequence). The CDR3 coding sequence is TGTGCCAGCAGCTTTTCCGACAGGGGGGGAAATCAGCCCCAGCATTTT. Translated: CASSFSDRGGNQPQHF.

The CDR3 DNA sequence: TGTGCCAGCAGCCCCCTAGCGACCACAGATACGCAGTATTTT. This translates into CASSPLATTDTQYF. This chain joins TRBV7-9 and TRBJ2-3, with D tentatively TRBD2 (6 bases). CDR3 size: 14 residues. Germline-derived CDR1 and CDR2 are SEHNR and FQNEAQ (reference sequence). Trimming took 5 bases from V and 2 from J, leaving 11 bases between them.

This chain connects TRBV5-8 to TRBJ1-6, with a tentative D call TRBD1 (5 bases). The V end lost 0 bases, the J end lost 6 bases, and 7 bases lay between the germline ends. This CDR3 spans 14 amino acids. Germline V gives CDR1 SGHTS, CDR2 YDEGEE. DNA for the CDR3: TGTGCCAGCAGCTTGGTTCAGGGTAATTCACCCCTCCACTTT. Its protein product is CASSLVQGNSPLHF.

In nucleotides, the CDR3 is TGTGCCAGCTCACCTTCACCACCAATTCAGTATTCACCCCTCCACTTT. Translated, it gives CASSPSPPIQYSPLHF. J is TRBJ1-6 and V is TRBV18; D not resolved. The CDR3 has 16 residues. The V gene lost 3 bases and the J gene lost 8 bases, with 17 bases spanning the gap. Germline lookup yields CDR1 KGHSH and CDR2 LQKENI.

The CDR3 DNA reads TGTGCCAGCAGCAGACAGGGGGCAGGGGCCAACGTCCTGACTTTC. The encoded protein is CASSRQGAGANVLTF. This rearrangement joins TRBV5-4 to TRBJ2-6, with 10 bases fitting TRBD1. Germline CDR1 SGHNT, CDR2 YYREEE (reference sequence). Trimming removed 4 bases from V and 4 bases from J; junction bases left unmatched: 2. The CDR3 is 15 residues long.

The chain combines TRBV30 with TRBJ2-4; the D call may be TRBD1 or TRBD2 (5 bases each). Germline V lookup: CDR1 GTSNPN, CDR2 SVGIG (reference sequence). The CDR3 extends over 13 amino acids. The V end was cut by 2 bases, the J end by 12 bases, with 17 bases between. The CDR3 region is CAWSSATGTHQYF. The DNA of the CDR3 is TGTGCCTGGAGTTCCGCCACCGGGACCCATCAGTACTTC.

V is TRBV19 and J is TRBJ2-1; D is uncertain. The CDR3 length is 13 residues. Germline loops: CDR1 LNHDA, CDR2 SQIVND (reference sequence). V lost 1 base and J lost 0, with 1 base in between. CDR3 nucleotides: TGTGCCAGTAGTATAGCCTCCTACAATGAGCAGTTCTTC. Residues: CASSIASYNEQFF.